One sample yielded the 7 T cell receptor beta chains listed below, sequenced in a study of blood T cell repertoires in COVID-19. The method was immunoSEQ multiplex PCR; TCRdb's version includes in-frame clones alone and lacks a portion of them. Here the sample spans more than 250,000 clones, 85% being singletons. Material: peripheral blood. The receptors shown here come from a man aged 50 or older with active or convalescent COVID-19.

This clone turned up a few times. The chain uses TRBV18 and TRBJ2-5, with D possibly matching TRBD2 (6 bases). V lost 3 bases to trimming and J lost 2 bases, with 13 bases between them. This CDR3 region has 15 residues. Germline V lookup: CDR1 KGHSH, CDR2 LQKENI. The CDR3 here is CASSPTPGLQETQYF. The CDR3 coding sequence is TGTGCCAGCTCACCCACCCCGGGACTGCAAGAGACCCAGTACTTC.

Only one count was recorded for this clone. The CDR3: CAISEFRHNTGTSGIPPNTGELFF. As DNA, the CDR3 is TGTGCCATCAGTGAGTTCAGACACAATACCGGGACTAGCGGGATTCCACCGAACACCGGGGAGCTGTTTTTT. The chain couples TRBV10-3 to TRBJ2-2; 13 nucleotides line up with TRBD2. The CDR3 spans 24 residues. Germline trimming cut 1 base from V and 0 bases from J; bases unmatched to any gene: 20. Germline V gene sequence: CDR1 ENHRY, CDR2 SYGVKD.

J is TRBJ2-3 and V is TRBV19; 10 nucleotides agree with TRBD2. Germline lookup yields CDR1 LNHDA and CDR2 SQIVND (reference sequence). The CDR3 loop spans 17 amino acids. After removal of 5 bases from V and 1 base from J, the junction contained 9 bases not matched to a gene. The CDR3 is CASSFFLAGAGTDTQYF. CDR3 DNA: TGTGCCAGTAGTTTCTTCCTAGCGGGAGCTGGCACAGATACGCAGTATTTT.

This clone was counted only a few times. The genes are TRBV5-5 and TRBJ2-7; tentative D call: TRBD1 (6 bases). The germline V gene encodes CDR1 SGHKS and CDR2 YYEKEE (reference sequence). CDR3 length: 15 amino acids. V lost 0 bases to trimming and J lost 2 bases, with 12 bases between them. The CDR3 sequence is CASSLDTGPTYEQYF. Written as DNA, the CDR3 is TGTGCCAGCAGCTTGGATACAGGGCCCACCTACGAGCAGTACTTC. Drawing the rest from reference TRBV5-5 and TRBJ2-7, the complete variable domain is DAGVTQSPTHLIKTRGQQVTLRCSPISGHKSVSWYQQVLGQGPQFIFQYYEKEERGRGNFPDRFSARQFPNYSSELNVNALLLGDSALYLCASSLDTGPTYEQYFGPGTRLTVT.

The CDR3 reads CASSWGQGGGEKLFF. The CDR3 coding sequence is TGTGCCAGCAGCTGGGGACAGGGAGGTGGTGAAAAACTGTTTTTT. The J gene is TRBJ1-4, the V gene TRBV5-5, with TRBD1 matching over 9 bases. CDR1 and CDR2 from the germline V gene are SGHKS and YYEKEE (reference sequence). The CDR3 length is 15 residues. V gave up 3 bases and J gave up 7 bases; unmatched junction bases: 7.

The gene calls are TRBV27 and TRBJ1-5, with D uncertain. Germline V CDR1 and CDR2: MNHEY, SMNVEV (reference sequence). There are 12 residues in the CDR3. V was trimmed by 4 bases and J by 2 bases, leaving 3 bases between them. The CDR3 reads CASSSGNQPQHF. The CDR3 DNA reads TGTGCCAGCAGTTCCGGCAATCAGCCCCAGCATTTT.

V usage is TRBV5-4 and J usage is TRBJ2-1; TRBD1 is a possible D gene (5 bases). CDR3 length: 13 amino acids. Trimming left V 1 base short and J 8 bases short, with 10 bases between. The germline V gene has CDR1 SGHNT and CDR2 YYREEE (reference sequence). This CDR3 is CASSLLGAHEQFF. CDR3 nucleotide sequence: TGTGCCAGCAGCTTGTTAGGGGCCCATGAGCAGTTCTTC.